This TCR beta chain emerged from a study of glioma-infiltrating T cells after dendritic cell vaccination. The wider study: Monocyte-derived dendritic cells, cultured approximately 7 days with IL-4 and GM-CSF, were pulsed with autologous tumor lysate.

Method: immunoSEQ multiplex PCR; TCRdb's copy keeps in-frame clones and lacks some. This sample has 55,000 to 70,000 clones, with roughly 80% found just once. Germline CDR1 reads SQVTM; CDR2 reads ANQGSEA. Trimming left V 5 bases short and J 6 bases short, with 19 bases between. This CDR3 comprises 14 residues. This TCR was recovered from a human donor with glioblastoma. The sequenced sample was blood, obtained before dendritic cell vaccination. The V gene is TRBV29-1, the J gene TRBJ1-1, with D perhaps matching TRBD1 (6 bases). CDR3 DNA: TGCAGCGTTACTAGGGGACACCGAGCGTCTGAAGCTTTCTTT. It yields the protein CSVTRGHRASEAFF. The whole variable domain, filled in from reference TRBV29-1 and TRBJ1-1, reads SAVISQKPSRDICQRGTSLTIQCQVDSQVTMMFWYRQQPGQSLTLIATANQGSEATYESGFVIDKFPISRPNLTFSTLTVSNMSPEDSSIYLCSVTRGHRASEAFFGQGTRLTVV.